Each of the 23 T cell receptor beta chains below was sequenced from the same sample in a study of OX40 agonist ivuxolimab in advanced cancers. Profiling relied on immunoSEQ multiplex PCR, and the TCRdb table lists in-frame clones only, not all of them. The sample yields about 60,000 clones, about 90% seen once. The sample in question was CD4+ or CD8+ T cells sorted from blood, obtained in a trial of the OX40 agonist ivuxolimab. These receptors originate from an adult with an advanced solid tumor such as melanoma, head and neck, liver or kidney cancer.

The DNA for the CDR3 is TGCGCCAGCAGCACCGGGACAGTCGGTGCCTACGAGCAGTACTTC. Translated, it gives CASSTGTVGAYEQYF. The chain links TRBV5-1 to TRBJ2-7, with 7 bases fitting TRBD1. J lost 2 bases, V lost 4 bases, and 9 bases had no gene match. The CDR3 runs 15 residues. Germline V gene sequence: CDR1 SGHRS, CDR2 YFSETQ. Together with reference TRBV5-1 and TRBJ2-7, the CDR3 gives the full variable domain: KAGVTQTPRYLIKTRGQQVTLSCSPISGHRSVSWYQQTPGQGLQFLFEYFSETQRNKGNFPGRFSGRQFSNSRSEMNVSTLELGDSALYLCASSTGTVGAYEQYFGPGTRLTVT.

The chain joins TRBV14 to TRBJ2-1; 12 positions agree with TRBD2. CDR3 length equals 20 residues. Germline V gene data show CDR1 as SGHDN and CDR2 as FVKESK. V was clipped by 6 bases and J by 3 bases; unmatched bases: 18. Here the CDR3 reads CASSTKGGKGLAGLYNEQFF. As DNA, the CDR3 is TGTGCCAGCAGTACGAAGGGGGGCAAGGGACTAGCGGGCCTCTACAATGAGCAGTTCTTC.

The chain has TRBV5-1 and TRBJ2-2; 9 nucleotides align to TRBD2. The CDR3 totals 17 residues. After removal of 4 bases from V and 2 bases from J, the junction contained 9 bases not matched to a gene. Germline V gene lookup returns CDR1 SGHRS and CDR2 YFSETQ. The CDR3 is CASSPASGDTNTGELFF. In DNA, the CDR3 is TGCGCCAGCAGCCCCGCTAGCGGGGATACTAACACCGGGGAGCTGTTTTTT. The full variable domain, its missing parts supplied by reference TRBV5-1 and TRBJ2-2, is KAGVTQTPRYLIKTRGQQVTLSCSPISGHRSVSWYQQTPGQGLQFLFEYFSETQRNKGNFPGRFSGRQFSNSRSEMNVSTLELGDSALYLCASSPASGDTNTGELFFGEGSRLTVL.

This clone was counted a single time. This chain connects TRBV28 to TRBJ1-4; D gene uncertain. CDR3 length: 14 amino acids. The V end lost 6 bases, the J end lost 7 bases, and 15 bases lay between the germline ends. Germline V CDR1 and CDR2: MDHEN, SYDVKM. CDR3 residues: CASRPSVGSEKLFF. In DNA form, the CDR3 reads TGTGCCAGCAGACCCAGCGTGGGGAGTGAAAAACTGTTTTTT. The whole variable domain, filled in from reference TRBV28 and TRBJ1-4, reads DVKVTQSSRYLVKRTGEKVFLECVQDMDHENMFWYRQDPGLGLRLIYFSYDVKMKEKGDIPEGYSVSREKKERFSLILESASTNQTSMYLCASRPSVGSEKLFFGSGTQLSVL.

The genes are TRBV14 and TRBJ2-1; no clear D. In germline, CDR1 is SGHDN, CDR2 FVKESK. With 7 bases removed from V and 1 base from J, the gap between germline ends came to 11 bases. The CDR3 runs to 14 residues. Here the CDR3 DNA reads TGTGCCAGCACCCCGGGTAGTTCCTACAATGAGCAGTTCTTC. It encodes CASTPGSSYNEQFF.

The sample holds one count of this clone. In nucleotides, the CDR3 is TGTGCCAGCAGCCCTTCTGGCAGGGGGACGGAGACCCAGTACTTC. Translating gives CASSPSGRGTETQYF. The genes are TRBV7-6 and TRBJ2-5; 7 nucleotides align to TRBD1. The CDR3 is 15 residues long. CDR1 is SGHVS, CDR2 FNYEAQ, per germline. V shed 5 bases and J 5 bases; nucleotides not matched to a gene: 11. Using reference TRBV7-6 and TRBJ2-5 for the parts outside the CDR3, the full variable domain is GAGVSQSPRYKVTKRGQDVALRCDPISGHVSLYWYRQALGQGPEFLTYFNYEAQQDKSGLPNDRFSAERPEGSISTLTIQRTEQRDSAMYRCASSPSGRGTETQYFGPGTRLLVL.

V is TRBV28 and J is TRBJ1-4; no firm D call. The CDR3 contains 14 residues. Trimming left V 6 bases short and J 4 bases short, with 12 bases between. Germline values: CDR1 MDHEN, CDR2 SYDVKM. The CDR3 DNA reads TGTGCCAGCAGAACGAGGCGGTATAATGAAAAACTGTTTTTT. Protein sequence: CASRTRRYNEKLFF. Complete variable domain (other parts from reference TRBV28 and TRBJ1-4): DVKVTQSSRYLVKRTGEKVFLECVQDMDHENMFWYRQDPGLGLRLIYFSYDVKMKEKGDIPEGYSVSREKKERFSLILESASTNQTSMYLCASRTRRYNEKLFFGSGTQLSVL.

The chain has TRBV5-6 and TRBJ2-3; D is unresolved. Trimming took 0 bases from V and 6 from J, leaving 8 bases between them. This CDR3 comprises 13 residues. CDR1 and CDR2 from the germline V gene are SGHDT and YYEEEE. CDR3 loop: CASSLAYSDTQYF. The CDR3 DNA follows: TGTGCCAGCAGCTTGGCCTACTCGGATACGCAGTATTTT.

The table lists this clone with a count of one. This chain uses TRBV28 with TRBJ1-4; no firm D call. Germline V lookup: CDR1 MDHEN, CDR2 SYDVKM. With 6 bases removed from V and 3 bases from J, the gap between germline ends came to 8 bases. The CDR3 totals 13 residues. The CDR3 here is CASSPGSNEKLFF. CDR3 DNA sequence: TGTGCCAGCAGCCCGGGGTCTAATGAAAAACTGTTTTTT.

This clone was counted once. The chain couples TRBV5-1 to TRBJ2-7; possibly TRBD1 for D (6 bases). Germline V gives CDR1 SGHRS, CDR2 YFSETQ. The ends were cut back, 3 bases at V and 1 base at J, with 11 bases in the middle. The CDR3 is 14 residues long. CDR3 sequence: CASSSDSASYEQYF. CDR3 bases: TGCGCCAGCAGCTCGGACAGCGCGTCCTACGAGCAGTACTTC.

The V call is TRBV6-5, the J call TRBJ1-1; no clear D gene. Between the trimmed V and J ends, which lost 7 bases and 1 base, there was a span of 10 bases. The length of the CDR3 is 13 residues. CDR1 and CDR2 from the germline V gene are MNHEY and SVGAGI. CDR3: CASTDRGNTEAFF. CDR3 DNA sequence: TGTGCCAGCACCGATCGGGGGAACACTGAAGCTTTCTTT.

V is TRBV28 and J is TRBJ1-4; D might be TRBD1 (5 bases). Trimming took off 2 bases at V and 6 bases at J, with 10 bases between the two ends. The CDR3 totals 14 residues. Germline CDR1 MDHEN, CDR2 SYDVKM. The CDR3 DNA sequence: TGTGCCAGCAGTTTAAGGGCAGGGTATGAAAAACTGTTTTTT. It is translated as CASSLRAGYEKLFF. Full variable domain (rest looked up from reference TRBV28 and TRBJ1-4): DVKVTQSSRYLVKRTGEKVFLECVQDMDHENMFWYRQDPGLGLRLIYFSYDVKMKEKGDIPEGYSVSREKKERFSLILESASTNQTSMYLCASSLRAGYEKLFFGSGTQLSVL.

The chain uses TRBV28 and TRBJ1-5, with D possibly TRBD1 on 6 matching bases. The CDR3 runs 15 residues. The V end lost 7 bases, the J end lost 2 bases, and 15 bases lay between the germline ends. CDR1 and CDR2 (germline): MDHEN, SYDVKM. CDR3 in amino acids: CASTDPGEGNQPQHF. The CDR3 DNA is TGTGCCAGCACCGATCCAGGGGAGGGCAATCAGCCCCAGCATTTT.

The CDR3 is CARALPGLAGVAKNIQYF. CDR3 DNA: TGTGCAAGGGCCCTCCCAGGGCTAGCGGGAGTAGCCAAAAACATTCAGTACTTC. J is TRBJ2-4 and V is TRBV12-2; the table calls TRBD2, which could not be checked here. TRBV12-2 is annotated as a pseudogene. The CDR3 extends over 18 amino acids.

The V gene is TRBV11-3, the J gene TRBJ2-1; unclear D gene. Germline V gene sequence: CDR1 SGHNT, CDR2 YENEEA. The V gene lost 1 base and the J gene lost 5 bases, with 6 bases spanning the gap. This CDR3 is built from 13 residues. The CDR3 here is CASSLAGDNEQFF. The DNA of the CDR3 is TGTGCCAGCAGCTTAGCCGGTGACAATGAGCAGTTCTTC.

The chain couples TRBV5-1 to TRBJ2-3; tentative D call: TRBD2 (6 bases). Trimming removed 2 bases from V and 3 bases from J, with 7 bases in between. CDR3 length: 13 residues. Germline values: CDR1 SGHRS, CDR2 YFSETQ. Here the CDR3 reads CASSFSGTDTQYF. In nucleotides, the CDR3 is TGCGCCAGCAGCTTTAGCGGTACAGATACGCAGTATTTT.

This clone was found once. Other DNA sequences within the sample encode an identical CDR3. The chain has TRBV9 and TRBJ2-7; weak D call: TRBD1 (5 bases). The CDR3 is 13 amino acids. The V gene lost 2 bases and the J gene lost 0 bases, with 6 bases spanning the gap. Germline-derived CDR1 and CDR2 are SGDLS and YYNGEE. The DNA of the CDR3 is TGTGCCAGCAGCGTGACAGACTCCTACGAGCAGTACTTC. This codes for CASSVTDSYEQYF.

CDR3 coding DNA: TGCGCCAGCAGTAGGACTAGCGGCTCCTACAATGAGCAGTTCTTC. This codes for CASSRTSGSYNEQFF. This chain connects TRBV10-2 to TRBJ2-1; 10 bases map to TRBD2. Germline V lookup: CDR1 WSHSY, CDR2 SAAADI. The CDR3 covers 15 residues. The V gene end was trimmed by 5 bases and the J gene end by 0 bases; junction bases not matched to a gene: 1.

This chain joins TRBV5-1 and TRBJ2-3; TRBD2 matches 12 bases. Germline-derived CDR1 and CDR2 are SGHRS and YFSETQ. The V gene end was trimmed by 4 bases and the J gene end by 2 bases; junction bases not matched to a gene: 2. The CDR3 is made up of 15 amino acids. CDR3 DNA: TGCGCCAGCAGCCGACTAGCGGGAGTCACAGATACGCAGTATTTT. Translating it yields CASSRLAGVTDTQYF.

The chain joins TRBV6-6 to TRBJ2-7, with D perhaps assigned TRBD1 or TRBD2 (5 bases each). The CDR3 runs to 14 residues. Trimming removed 7 bases from V and 3 bases from J, with 16 bases in between. The germline V gene has CDR1 MNHNY and CDR2 SVGAGI (reference sequence). The CDR3 spells CASMPSGRLYEQYF. CDR3 DNA sequence: TGTGCCAGCATGCCCTCGGGACGACTCTACGAGCAGTACTTC.

This rearrangement joins TRBV6-5 to TRBJ1-1; 7 bases line up with TRBD1. This CDR3 is built from 13 residues. V was pared by 6 bases and J by 7 bases, with 8 bases of the junction left unmatched. Germline V gene lookup returns CDR1 MNHEY and CDR2 SVGAGI. The CDR3 DNA reads TGTGCCAGCAGCCAGACAGGGCTGGTTGAAGCTTTCTTT. Translating it yields CASSQTGLVEAFF.

V usage is TRBV28 and J usage is TRBJ2-7; 11 nucleotides agree with TRBD1. The germline V gene has CDR1 MDHEN and CDR2 SYDVKM. V trimming: 6 bases; J trimming: 2 bases; junction bases outside the gene matches: 3. The CDR3 has 14 amino acids. CDR3 DNA: TGTGCCAGCAGGGCGGGACAGGGGGCCTACGAGCAGTACTTC. Amino acid sequence: CASRAGQGAYEQYF.

The chain carries TRBV27 and TRBJ1-2; weak D call: TRBD1 (5 bases). Germline V gene lookup returns CDR1 MNHEY and CDR2 SMNVEV (reference sequence). The CDR3 length is 17 residues. Deletions cut 6 bases from V and 0 bases from J, with 20 bases between. CDR3 amino acids: CASSPGGGIWANYGYTF. The CDR3, as DNA: TGTGCCAGCAGCCCGGGGGGAGGTATTTGGGCTAACTATGGCTACACCTTC.